The entry below describes one T cell receptor beta chain. This entry comes from a study of blood T cell repertoires in COVID-19. How the authors handled the data: For nucleated cells, counts were estimated from reference gene primer amplification. The data were produced by immunoSEQ multiplex PCR, yet TCRdb's version contains in-frame clones alone and is incomplete. V, J and clone size are those of that table, while D and trimming were read from the DNA. The sample records under 250,000 clones, about 86% being singletons. Looked up from germline, CDR1 is LNHDA and CDR2 is SQIVND (reference sequence). The CDR3 totals 14 residues. V lost 3 bases to trimming and J lost 0 bases, with 8 bases between them.

This chain uses TRBV19 with TRBJ1-1; no clear D gene. The sequenced sample was peripheral blood. The origin of this receptor is a woman aged 45-65 years with acute or convalescent COVID-19. CDR3 nucleotide sequence: TGTGCCAGTAGTATGGGCCGGCTGAACACTGAAGCTTTCTTT. Translation: CASSMGRLNTEAFF.